This T cell receptor beta chain derives from a study of blood T cell repertoires in COVID-19. In the authors' methods: Nucleated cell number was recorded as an estimate derived from reference gene primer amplification. Clones were read by immunoSEQ multiplex PCR, and TCRdb kept only the in-frame ones, dropping some. That table gives V, J and clone size, and the DNA gave D and trimming. This table has 250,000 to 400,000 clones, approximately 91% appearing once. Trimming cost V 2 bases and J 1 base; bases outside gene matches: 8. Germline V gene data show CDR1 as SGHRS and CDR2 as YFSETQ. The CDR3 sequence is 16 residues long. All enrollees were roughly 18 to 100 years old and from 24 US areas. Cohort 3 recovery required two negative PCRs, clearance, or symptom resolution.

Sequencing used PBMCs or T cells enriched from blood (not recorded which). J is TRBJ2-5 and V is TRBV5-1, with 7 bases identical to TRBD2. The TCR was taken from a man aged 60-69 years who had recovered from COVID-19. The chain's CDR3 is CASSLGSGRPQETQYF. The CDR3 DNA reads as TGCGCCAGCAGCTTAGGTAGCGGGCGGCCCCAAGAGACCCAGTACTTC.